The present T cell receptor beta chain was sequenced within a study of T cells in Graves' hyperthyroidism and ophthalmopathy. Regions amplified from RNA transcripts were the TCR beta CDR3 regions. The TCR CDR3 was amplified in a first-round RT-PCR using the HTBI primer set. TCRdb re-called the multiplex PCR reads through MiXCR, storing one row per CDR3 protein. Of under 350,000 distinct CDR3 sequences in the sample, about a sixth were seen once. V gave up 9 bases and J gave up 6 bases, with 20 bases separating them. Per the germline V gene, CDR1 is MNHNS and CDR2 is SASEGT. This CDR3 has 15 residues. Clinical symptoms, serum thyroxine, TRAb, thyroid ultrasound and orbital computed tomography established diagnosis. Extraction of PBMCs used more than 8.5 ml of fresh peripheral blood.

The receptor was isolated from a woman aged 60-75 years with Graves' ophthalmopathy. Sequenced: blood. This chain connects TRBV6-1 to TRBJ1-4; D is undetermined. CDR3 DNA sequence: TGTGCCAGTTCCCCCTCGGGTAGCCTGGATGAAAAACTGTTTTTT. Translating gives CASSPSGSLDEKLFF.